A selection of T cell receptor beta chains follows, all from one sample in a study of blood T cells in healthy people across ages. TCRdb re-analysed the 5' RACE reads in MiXCR, keeping a single row per CDR3 protein. This table has about 730,000 distinct CDR3 sequences, roughly 43% appearing once. Sequenced: blood. These receptors all come from a woman aged 60-75 years in good health. Both conserved end residues are part of each CDR3. D genes are given only for firm matches. Some rows have no size entry. The others give once, few or many, or a class for an expanded clone.

v_call: TRBV10-3
clone_size: many
j_call: TRBJ2-3
d_call: TRBD1
cdr3_aa: CATGQGSLTDTQYF
cdr3_nt: TGTGCCACGGGACAGGGATCGCTCACAGATACGCAGTATTTT

v_call: TRBV12-3/TRBV12-4
clone_size: .
j_call: TRBJ1-2
d_call: .
cdr3_aa: CASSFKVTHGYTF
cdr3_nt: TGTGCCAGCAGTTTTAAGGTTACCCATGGCTACACCTTC

v_call: TRBV3-1
clone_size: .
j_call: TRBJ2-7
d_call: .
cdr3_aa: CASSHGGPPYEQYF
cdr3_nt: TGTGCCAGCAGCCACGGGGGGCCCCCCTACGAGCAGTACTTC

v_call: TRBV20-1
clone_size: .
j_call: TRBJ1-4
d_call: TRBD1
cdr3_aa: CSAGQDATNEKLFF
cdr3_nt: TGCAGTGCCGGACAGGACGCAACTAATGAAAAACTGTTTTTT

v_call: TRBV6-6
clone_size: few
j_call: TRBJ2-7
d_call: TRBD1
cdr3_aa: CASSLDRVDQYF
cdr3_nt: TGTGCCAGCAGTCTTGACAGGGTGGACCAGTACTTC

v_call: TRBV29-1
clone_size: .
j_call: TRBJ2-3
d_call: .
cdr3_aa: CSVRGRSTDMQYF
cdr3_nt: TGCAGCGTGAGGGGGAGGAGCACAGATATGCAGTATTTT

v_call: TRBV27
clone_size: few
j_call: TRBJ1-6
d_call: .
cdr3_aa: CASSFELDNSPLHF
cdr3_nt: TGTGCCAGCAGTTTCGAACTGGATAATTCACCCCTCCACTTT

v_call: TRBV4-1
clone_size: .
j_call: TRBJ1-3
d_call: .
cdr3_aa: CASSQDGTGKNTIYF
cdr3_nt: TGCGCCAGCAGCCAAGATGGAACAGGGAAAAACACCATATATTTT

v_call: TRBV20-1
clone_size: .
j_call: TRBJ1-5
d_call: .
cdr3_aa: CSAHPTGSNQPQHF
cdr3_nt: TGCAGTGCCCATCCTACAGGTAGCAATCAGCCCCAGCATTTT

v_call: TRBV5-1
clone_size: .
j_call: TRBJ1-1
d_call: .
cdr3_aa: CASSLGPTMNTEAFF
cdr3_nt: TGCGCCAGCAGCTTGGGTCCAACAATGAACACTGAAGCTTTCTTT

v_call: TRBV20-1
clone_size: .
j_call: TRBJ1-6
d_call: .
cdr3_aa: CSARGESGVRNSPLHF
cdr3_nt: TGCAGTGCTAGAGGGGAATCGGGGGTCCGGAATTCACCCCTCCACTTT

v_call: TRBV20-1
clone_size: .
j_call: TRBJ2-1
d_call: .
cdr3_aa: CSARDGGQIQNNEQFF
cdr3_nt: TGCAGTGCTAGAGATGGAGGACAGATCCAAAACAATGAGCAGTTCTTC

v_call: TRBV9
clone_size: .
j_call: TRBJ1-4
d_call: .
cdr3_aa: CASSSRAAITTNEKLFF
cdr3_nt: TGTGCCAGCAGCTCCAGAGCGGCTATCACAACTAATGAAAAACTGTTTTTT

v_call: TRBV24-1
clone_size: few
j_call: TRBJ2-7
d_call: .
cdr3_aa: CATSDFTDSYEQYF
cdr3_nt: TGTGCCACCAGTGATTTCACGGACTCCTACGAGCAGTACTTC

v_call: TRBV5-1
clone_size: many
j_call: TRBJ2-3
d_call: .
cdr3_aa: CASSLAGTSTDTQYF
cdr3_nt: TGTGCCAGCAGCTTAGCAGGGACTAGCACAGATACGCAGTATTTT

v_call: TRBV15
clone_size: .
j_call: TRBJ1-4
d_call: .
cdr3_aa: CATSRLSTVDEKLFF
cdr3_nt: TGTGCCACCAGCAGACTAAGTACGGTGGATGAAAAACTGTTTTTT

v_call: TRBV5-6
clone_size: .
j_call: TRBJ2-1
d_call: TRBD2
cdr3_aa: CASSSPSGRGRSYNEQFF
cdr3_nt: TGTGCCAGCAGCTCCCCCAGCGGGAGGGGCCGCTCCTACAATGAGCAGTTCTTC

v_call: TRBV6-6
clone_size: .
j_call: TRBJ1-5
d_call: .
cdr3_aa: CASRNTGLGDQPQHF
cdr3_nt: TGTGCCAGCAGAAATACAGGGTTAGGGGATCAGCCCCAGCATTTT

v_call: TRBV3-1
clone_size: .
j_call: TRBJ1-2
d_call: .
cdr3_aa: CASSQDAPAGDYGYTF
cdr3_nt: TGTGCCAGCAGCCAAGATGCCCCCGCGGGGGACTATGGCTACACCTTC

v_call: TRBV29-1
clone_size: .
j_call: TRBJ1-1
d_call: TRBD1
cdr3_aa: CSVTQGGNTEAFF
cdr3_nt: TGCAGCGTGACACAGGGGGGGAACACTGAAGCTTTCTTT

v_call: TRBV3-1
clone_size: .
j_call: TRBJ2-7
d_call: .
cdr3_aa: CASSQAGLHNGQYF
cdr3_nt: TGTGCCAGCAGCCAAGCGGGACTCCACAATGGGCAGTACTTC

v_call: TRBV28
clone_size: .
j_call: TRBJ1-1
d_call: .
cdr3_aa: CASSLHREAFF
cdr3_nt: TGTGCCAGCAGTTTACACAGAGAAGCTTTCTTT

v_call: TRBV2
clone_size: few
j_call: TRBJ1-2
d_call: .
cdr3_aa: CASSGAINYGYTF
cdr3_nt: TGTGCCAGCAGTGGGGCCATAAACTATGGCTACACCTTC

v_call: TRBV5-1
clone_size: .
j_call: TRBJ2-1
d_call: TRBD1
cdr3_aa: CASFGTGGDWQQNGQFF
cdr3_nt: TGCGCCAGTTTCGGGACAGGGGGAGACTGGCAGCAGAATGGGCAGTTCTTC

v_call: TRBV11-2
clone_size: .
j_call: TRBJ2-2
d_call: .
cdr3_aa: CASSLALVSVNTGELFF
cdr3_nt: TGTGCCAGCAGCTTAGCCTTAGTTAGTGTGAACACCGGGGAGCTGTTTTTT

v_call: TRBV4-1
clone_size: .
j_call: TRBJ2-1
d_call: .
cdr3_aa: CASSDSGTDQETQFF
cdr3_nt: TGCGCCAGCAGCGACTCCGGGACTGATCAAGAGACCCAGTTCTTC

v_call: TRBV12-3/TRBV12-4
clone_size: .
j_call: TRBJ2-2
d_call: TRBD1
cdr3_aa: CASGPQGAAGELFF
cdr3_nt: TGTGCCAGCGGGCCCCAGGGGGCGGCCGGGGAGCTGTTTTTT

v_call: TRBV20-1
clone_size: .
j_call: TRBJ1-6
d_call: TRBD1
cdr3_aa: CSARDTGQAISYNSPLHF
cdr3_nt: TGCAGTGCTCGGGATACGGGACAGGCCATCTCCTATAATTCACCCCTCCACTTT

v_call: TRBV20-1
clone_size: few
j_call: TRBJ1-1
d_call: TRBD1
cdr3_aa: CSAKPGQGVAFF
cdr3_nt: TGCAGTGCTAAACCGGGACAGGGTGTGGCTTTCTTT

v_call: TRBV12-3/TRBV12-4
clone_size: .
j_call: TRBJ2-1
d_call: .
cdr3_aa: CASKARRYNEQFF
cdr3_nt: TGTGCCAGCAAGGCTAGACGGTACAATGAGCAGTTCTTC

v_call: TRBV9
clone_size: large
j_call: TRBJ1-5
d_call: .
cdr3_aa: CASSAQGGDQPQHF
cdr3_nt: TGTGCCAGCAGCGCCCAGGGAGGGGATCAGCCCCAGCATTTT

v_call: TRBV5-1
clone_size: once
j_call: TRBJ1-1
d_call: .
cdr3_aa: CTSSLGLQGFTEAFF
cdr3_nt: TGTACCAGCAGCTTAGGACTTCAGGGTTTTACTGAAGCTTTCTTT

v_call: TRBV10-3
clone_size: few
j_call: TRBJ2-2
d_call: .
cdr3_aa: CAIRLTAIRELFF
cdr3_nt: TGTGCCATCAGGTTGACTGCCATCAGGGAGCTGTTTTTT

v_call: TRBV6-1
clone_size: .
j_call: TRBJ2-3
d_call: .
cdr3_aa: CASSEHDSADTQYF
cdr3_nt: TGTGCCAGCAGTGAACACGACAGCGCAGATACGCAGTATTTT

v_call: TRBV5-1
clone_size: .
j_call: TRBJ1-6
d_call: .
cdr3_aa: CASSLMSSRANNSPLHF
cdr3_nt: TGCGCCAGCAGCTTGATGTCATCCAGGGCGAATAATTCACCCCTCCACTTT

v_call: TRBV6-2/TRBV6-3
clone_size: .
j_call: TRBJ2-1
d_call: .
cdr3_aa: CASNPTRRGEQFF
cdr3_nt: TGTGCCAGCAACCCAACCCGGAGGGGTGAGCAGTTCTTC

v_call: TRBV7-2
clone_size: .
j_call: TRBJ2-3
d_call: .
cdr3_aa: CASNLGGRDTQYF
cdr3_nt: TGTGCCAGCAATTTGGGCGGGCGAGATACGCAGTATTTT

v_call: TRBV11-2
clone_size: few
j_call: TRBJ2-7
d_call: TRBD2
cdr3_aa: CASSLDAAGVTYEQYF
cdr3_nt: TGTGCCAGCAGCTTAGATGCAGCGGGAGTGACCTACGAGCAGTACTTC

v_call: TRBV9
clone_size: .
j_call: TRBJ2-3
d_call: TRBD2
cdr3_aa: CASKSGGQGDTQYF
cdr3_nt: TGTGCCAGTAAGAGCGGGGGGCAAGGAGATACGCAGTATTTT

v_call: TRBV5-1
clone_size: .
j_call: TRBJ1-2
d_call: .
cdr3_aa: CASSLGVMKVDYTF
cdr3_nt: TGCGCCAGCAGCTTGGGAGTTATGAAGGTTGACTACACCTTC

v_call: TRBV5-1
clone_size: .
j_call: TRBJ1-4
d_call: TRBD1
cdr3_aa: CASSFGTGARNEKLFF
cdr3_nt: TGCGCCAGCAGCTTCGGGACAGGGGCGAGGAATGAAAAACTGTTTTTT

v_call: TRBV7-9
clone_size: .
j_call: TRBJ2-5
d_call: TRBD2
cdr3_aa: CASSDRDYKGETQYF
cdr3_nt: TGTGCCAGCAGCGACCGGGACTATAAAGGGGAGACCCAGTACTTC